This is a list of T cell receptor beta chains from one sample in a study of somatic mutations in cytotoxic T cells in rheumatoid arthritis. The assay was immunoSEQ multiplex PCR, and TCRdb's table has in-frame clones only and misses some. This table holds 12,000 or so clones, about four fifths found once. The sample consisted of CD8+ T cells sorted from blood. Every receptor here comes from a woman aged 55-75 years in good health. Each CDR3 is given with its conserved first and last residue. The order of the fields is J gene, D gene, clone size, V gene, CDR3 DNA, CDR3 protein. The D gene is left open where the match is weak. Only some rows state a clone size, as once, few, many or a class for expanded clones.

>TRBJ2-3|-|-|TRBV11-3
TGTGCCAGCAGCCGAGGCTCAGATACGCAGTATTTT
CASSRGSDTQYF
>TRBJ1-6|-|-|TRBV2
TGTGCCTCGTGGGGCGCGAATTCACCCCTCCACTTT
CASWGANSPLHF
>TRBJ1-6|TRBD1|-|TRBV14
TGTGCCAGCAGCTCGGACAGGGGGATATCACCCCTCCACTTT
CASSSDRGISPLHF
>TRBJ2-1|TRBD1|-|TRBV7-8
TGTGCCAGCAGCTTAGAGGGACAGGGCTCTCGTGAGCAGTTCTTC
CASSLEGQGSREQFF
>TRBJ2-2|-|-|TRBV5-1
TGCGCCAGCAGCGGAGACCCAAACACCGGGGAGCTGTTTTTT
CASSGDPNTGELFF
>TRBJ2-1|-|-|TRBV29-1
TGCAGCGTTTCTGGTAGCCCCGGGGGTAGTATGAATGAGCAGTTCTTC
CSVSGSPGGSMNEQFF
>TRBJ2-3|TRBD2|medium-sized|TRBV9
TGTGCCAGCAGCTACGGGGGGGCAGGCACAGATACGCAGTATTTT
CASSYGGAGTDTQYF
>TRBJ2-2|TRBD2|-|TRBV5-4
TGTGCCACAACTAGCGGGGAGAACACCGGGGAGCTGTTTTTT
CATTSGENTGELFF
>TRBJ2-5|-|-|TRBV18
TGTGCCAGCTCACCAGGAGACCCAGGGGGGGAGACCCAGTACTTC
CASSPGDPGGETQYF
>TRBJ2-3|TRBD2|-|TRBV7-2
TGTGCCAGCAGCCCGAGGTTAGCGGGGAGCGCCCAGGATACGCAGTATTTT
CASSPRLAGSAQDTQYF
>TRBJ1-1|-|-|TRBV9
TGTGCCAGCAGCCTACAGGGACGGACTGAAGCTTTCTTT
CASSLQGRTEAFF
>TRBJ2-3|TRBD2|few|TRBV6-1
TGTGCCAGCAGTGAATTTGCGGGGGGGCCCCAAGGCAATACGCAGTATTTT
CASSEFAGGPQGNTQYF
>TRBJ2-7|TRBD2|-|TRBV29-1
TGCAGCGTTGTGTTATTGACTAGCGGGGGTAACGAGCAGTACTTC
CSVVLLTSGGNEQYF
>TRBJ2-7|TRBD1|-|TRBV7-2
TGTGCCAGCAGCCGCGAAGGGGGCCCCCTCGAGCAGTACTTC
CASSREGGPLEQYF
>TRBJ2-1|-|-|TRBV7-9
TGTGCCAGCAGACTCCGACTGGACAGCAATGAGCAGTTCTTC
CASRLRLDSNEQFF
>TRBJ2-1|-|-|TRBV27
TGTGCCAGCAGCCGTGCTAGGCCCGGGTATGAGCAGTTCTTC
CASSRARPGYEQFF
>TRBJ2-1|TRBD2|-|TRBV9
TGTGCCAGCAGCACGGGGGGAACGTCCTACAATGAGCAGTTCTTC
CASSTGGTSYNEQFF
>TRBJ2-7|-|-|TRBV7-9
TGTGCCAGCACCCCCTCTGGTCTCTCAGATCAGCAGTACTTC
CASTPSGLSDQQYF
>TRBJ2-7|TRBD1|-|TRBV6-1
TGTGCCAGCAGTGGACAGGGGCTGGCCTCCTACGAGCAGTACTTC
CASSGQGLASYEQYF
>TRBJ1-5|TRBD1|-|TRBV19
TGTGCCATCGGGATTCGGACAGGGGATAGCAATCAGCCCCAGCATTTT
CAIGIRTGDSNQPQHF
>TRBJ2-1|-|-|TRBV11-1
TGTGCCAGCAGCTTAGGGACGGACTTTTACAATGAGCAGTTCTTC
CASSLGTDFYNEQFF
>TRBJ2-3|TRBD2|-|TRBV7-2
TGTGCCAGCAGCTTAACTCCTACTAGCGGGGGCGCCACAGATACGCAGTATTTT
CASSLTPTSGGATDTQYF
>TRBJ2-3|-|few|TRBV11-2
TGTGCCAGCGGAGGGACAGCCACAGATACGCAGTATTTT
CASGGTATDTQYF
>TRBJ2-2|TRBD1|once|TRBV5-1
TGCGCCAGCAGCGCCAGACAGGGGGCTTACACCGGGGAGCTGTTTTTT
CASSARQGAYTGELFF
>TRBJ2-7|TRBD1|-|TRBV6-1
TGTGCCAGCAGTCCCGGGACAGATGCCTACGAGCAGTACTTC
CASSPGTDAYEQYF
>TRBJ2-1|-|-|TRBV29-1
TGCAGCGTTGAAGATTTGGGTCTTCGCGGGCAACTCCCATATGAGCAGTTCTTC
CSVEDLGLRGQLPYEQFF
>TRBJ1-1|-|-|TRBV5-1
TGCGCCAGCAGCTGGACGGGGGGGAACACTGAAGCTTTCTTT
CASSWTGGNTEAFF
>TRBJ2-3|-|-|TRBV27
TGTGCCAGCAGTTTCTTCCGGAGCACAGATACGCAGTATTTT
CASSFFRSTDTQYF
>TRBJ1-1|-|once|TRBV4-3
TGCGCCAGCAGCCCCTCCCAGATAAACACTGAAGCTTTCTTT
CASSPSQINTEAFF
>TRBJ1-4|TRBD1|-|TRBV5-1
TGCGCCAGCAGGGGAGGACAGGGGGCGTTTGGAACTAATGAAAAACTGTTTTTT
CASRGGQGAFGTNEKLFF
>TRBJ1-1|-|-|TRBV28
TGTGCCAGCAGACACTCGGGACCGCCCGGAAGGGACACTTTCTTT
CASRHSGPPGRDTFF
>TRBJ2-5|-|few|TRBV27
TGTGCCAGCAGTTTGCTAGCATCAGAGACCCAGTACTTC
CASSLLASETQYF
>TRBJ2-5|-|-|TRBV6-5
TGTGCCAGCAGCCAACAGGGTTTGTGGGAGACCCAGTACTTC
CASSQQGLWETQYF
>TRBJ2-2|TRBD1|-|TRBV7-9
TGTGCCAGCAGCCAAACTCAGGTCTTTGCCGGGACAGTCACCGGGGAGCTGTTTTTT
CASSQTQVFAGTVTGELFF
>TRBJ2-5|TRBD2|-|TRBV28
TGTGCCAGCAGTCCCAGGGCGGGGGAGGAGACCCAGTACTTC
CASSPRAGEETQYF
>TRBJ1-3|-|once|TRBV5-4
TGTGCCAGCAGCTTAGCCGGAGGTGGAAACACCATATATTTT
CASSLAGGGNTIYF
>TRBJ2-5|-|-|TRBV9
TGTGCCAGCAGCCAGGGGGAGACCCAGTACTTC
CASSQGETQYF
>TRBJ1-2|-|-|TRBV28
TGTGCCAGCAGTTTAGCGGCTGACTATGGCTACACCTTC
CASSLAADYGYTF
>TRBJ2-1|TRBD2|-|TRBV13
TGTGCCAGCAGCTTAGGAACCAGCGGGGGGGCCGTCTTCAATGAGCAGTTCTTC
CASSLGTSGGAVFNEQFF
>TRBJ1-1|-|-|TRBV7-3
TGTGCCAGCAGCTCTTGGGCCCCTGGGGAGACTGAAGCTTTCTTT
CASSSWAPGETEAFF
>TRBJ2-3|TRBD2|once|TRBV9
TGTGCCAGCAGCGCCGGGGGGGTGGTATCAGATACGCAGTATTTT
CASSAGGVVSDTQYF
>TRBJ1-5|TRBD1|-|TRBV6-6
TGTGCCAGCAATACAGCGGGACAGGGCAATCAGCCCCAGCATTTT
CASNTAGQGNQPQHF
>TRBJ2-7|TRBD2|-|TRBV11-2
TGTGCCAGCAGCTCCAGCCAGCGGGGGACTTACGAGCAGTACTTC
CASSSSQRGTYEQYF
>TRBJ1-2|TRBD1|-|TRBV27
TGTGCCAGCAGTTTTACAGGGGGTAACTTAGGCTACACCTTC
CASSFTGGNLGYTF
>TRBJ2-5|TRBD2|-|TRBV28
TGTGCCAGCAGTTTAGGCCTAGCGGGGGGGCCGGAGGAGACCCAGTACTTC
CASSLGLAGGPEETQYF
>TRBJ1-4|TRBD1|-|TRBV2
TGTGCCAGCAGTGAGGGGTCAGGGGGTGAAAAACTGTTTTTT
CASSEGSGGEKLFF